This T cell receptor (beta chain) appears in the sequencing data of a study of control samples from healthy donors and cancer patients. Trimming shortened V by 4 bases and J by 1 base, and 15 bases separated the two germline ends. The CDR3 sequence is 16 residues long. Germline V gene sequence: CDR1 MNHEY, CDR2 SMNVEV (reference sequence). Libraries were prepared by immunoSEQ multiplex PCR; TCRdb keeps only in-frame clonotypes and omits some of them. Here the sample spans tens of thousands of clones, approximately 84% being singletons. The sample comprised blood. V gene TRBV27 combines with J gene TRBJ2-3; tentative D call: TRBD1 (6 bases). The clonotype was recovered from a woman between 45 and 65 years old in good health. Here the CDR3 reads CASSSPQGLGTDTQYF. DNA for the CDR3: TGTGCCAGCAGTTCACCTCAGGGGCTGGGCACAGATACGCAGTATTTT.